This T cell receptor (beta chain) comes out of a study of shared T cell receptors in the human thymus. CDR3 length: 15 amino acids. V was clipped by 4 bases and J by 4 bases, with 15 bases between them. CDR1 is SGHKS and CDR2 is YYEKEE in the germline V gene (reference sequence). Repertoires were generated with immunoSEQ multiplex PCR, while TCRdb's copy carries only in-frame clones and drops some. The sample records under 450,000 clones, over 90% being singletons. Sequencing was performed on thymocytes. This chain uses TRBV5-5 with TRBJ1-3, with D possibly matching TRBD1 (5 bases). The receptor's source is a human donor. CDR3 nucleotides: TGTGCCAGCAGCATCGACAGCGGGCCAGGAAACACCATATATTTT. Protein sequence: CASSIDSGPGNTIYF.